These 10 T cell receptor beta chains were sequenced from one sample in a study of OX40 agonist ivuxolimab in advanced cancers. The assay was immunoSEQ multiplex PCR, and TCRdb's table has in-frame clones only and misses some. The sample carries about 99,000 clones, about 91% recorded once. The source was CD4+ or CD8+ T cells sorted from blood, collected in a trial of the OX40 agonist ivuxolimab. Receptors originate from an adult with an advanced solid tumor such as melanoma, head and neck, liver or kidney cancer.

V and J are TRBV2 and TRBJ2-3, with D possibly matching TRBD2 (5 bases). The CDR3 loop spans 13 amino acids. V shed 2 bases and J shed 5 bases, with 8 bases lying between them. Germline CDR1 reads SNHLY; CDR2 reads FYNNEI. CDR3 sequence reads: CASSELDLDTQYF. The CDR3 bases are TGTGCCAGCAGTGAATTGGACTTAGATACGCAGTATTTT. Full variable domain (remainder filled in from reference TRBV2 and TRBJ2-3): EPEVTQTPSHQVTQMGQEVILRCVPISNHLYFYWYRQILGQKVEFLVSFYNNEISEKSEIFDDQFSVERPDGSNFTLKIRSTKLEDSAMYFCASSELDLDTQYFGPGTRLTVL.

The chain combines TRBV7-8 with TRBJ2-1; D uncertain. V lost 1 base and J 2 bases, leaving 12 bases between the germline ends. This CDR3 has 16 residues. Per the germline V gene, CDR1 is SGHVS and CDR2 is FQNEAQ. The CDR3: CASSLGIGRAYNEQFF. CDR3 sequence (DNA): TGTGCCAGCAGCTTAGGAATTGGCAGAGCCTACAATGAGCAGTTCTTC.

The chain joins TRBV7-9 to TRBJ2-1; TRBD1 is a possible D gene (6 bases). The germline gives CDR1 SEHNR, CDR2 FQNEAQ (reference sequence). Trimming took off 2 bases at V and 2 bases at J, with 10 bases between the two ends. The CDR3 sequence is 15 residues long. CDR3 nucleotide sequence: TGTGCCAGCAGCTTAAATGGGGGCCCCTACAATGAGCAGTTCTTC. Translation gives CASSLNGGPYNEQFF.

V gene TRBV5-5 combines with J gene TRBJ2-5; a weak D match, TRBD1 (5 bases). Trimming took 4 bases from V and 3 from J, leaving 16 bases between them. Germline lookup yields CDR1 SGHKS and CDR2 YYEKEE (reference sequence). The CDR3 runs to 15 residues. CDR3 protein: CASSRSGIGKETQYF. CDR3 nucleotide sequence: TGTGCCAGCAGCAGATCAGGGATAGGGAAAGAGACCCAGTACTTC.

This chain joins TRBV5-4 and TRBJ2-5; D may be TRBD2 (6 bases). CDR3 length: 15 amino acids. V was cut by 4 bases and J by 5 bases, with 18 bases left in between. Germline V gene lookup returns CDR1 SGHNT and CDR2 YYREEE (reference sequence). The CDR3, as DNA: TGTGCCAGCAGCCTGGGCATGACTAGGGAGGAGACCCAGTACTTC. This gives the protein CASSLGMTREETQYF.

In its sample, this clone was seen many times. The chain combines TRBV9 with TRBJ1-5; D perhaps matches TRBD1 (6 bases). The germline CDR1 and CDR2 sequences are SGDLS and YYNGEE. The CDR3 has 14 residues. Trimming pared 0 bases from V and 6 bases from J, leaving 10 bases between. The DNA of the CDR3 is TGTGCCAGCAGCGTAGGGACAGTCTCTCAGCCCCAGCATTTT. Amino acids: CASSVGTVSQPQHF.

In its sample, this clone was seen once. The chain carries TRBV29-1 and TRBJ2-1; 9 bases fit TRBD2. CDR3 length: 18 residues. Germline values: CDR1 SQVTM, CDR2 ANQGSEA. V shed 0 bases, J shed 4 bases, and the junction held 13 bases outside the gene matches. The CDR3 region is CSVEDNLIAGASYNEQFF. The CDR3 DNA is TGCAGCGTTGAAGACAATCTTATAGCGGGAGCTTCATACAATGAGCAGTTCTTC.

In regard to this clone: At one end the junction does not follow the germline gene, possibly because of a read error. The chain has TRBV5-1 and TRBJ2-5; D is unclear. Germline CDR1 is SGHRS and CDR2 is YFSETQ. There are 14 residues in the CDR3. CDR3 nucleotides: TGTGCCAGCAGCTTGGCCTCAGGCAGGAAGACCCAGTACTTC. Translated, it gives CASSLASGRKTQYF.

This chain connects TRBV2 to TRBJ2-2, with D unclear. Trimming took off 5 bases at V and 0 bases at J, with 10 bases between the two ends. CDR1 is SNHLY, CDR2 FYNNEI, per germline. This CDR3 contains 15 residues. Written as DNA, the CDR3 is TGTGCCAGCAGTCCTCTGAGGACGAACACCGGGGAGCTGTTTTTT. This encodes CASSPLRTNTGELFF.

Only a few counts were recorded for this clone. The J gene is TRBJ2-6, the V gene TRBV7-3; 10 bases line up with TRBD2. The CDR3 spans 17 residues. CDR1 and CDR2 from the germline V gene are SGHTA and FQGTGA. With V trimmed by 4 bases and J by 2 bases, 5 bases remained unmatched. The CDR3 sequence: CASSSAGGQAGANVLTF. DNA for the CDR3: TGTGCCAGCAGCTCAGCGGGAGGGCAGGCTGGGGCCAACGTCCTGACTTTC. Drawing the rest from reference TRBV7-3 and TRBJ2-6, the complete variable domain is GAGVSQTPSNKVTEKGKYVELRCDPISGHTALYWYRQSLGQGPEFLIYFQGTGAADDSGLPNDRFFAVRPEGSVSTLKIQRTERGDSAVYLCASSSAGGQAGANVLTFGAGSRLTVL.